This TCR beta chain comes out of a study of T cell clonality in common variable immunodeficiency. Here immunoSEQ multiplex PCR was the method, and the copy in TCRdb shows in-frame clones only, minus some. The data show around 45,000 clones, with none appearing a single time. CDR1 and CDR2 from the germline V gene are DFQATT and SNEGSKA (reference sequence). The CDR3 sequence is 15 residues long. Both groups were predominantly of Caucasian heritage. This clone has more than one count but fewer than ten. What it binds is unknown. The CDR3 end lies 3 residues beyond the end of the read and is filled in from the germline J gene. Findings of the study overall: Reportedly, TCR beta sequences from common variable immunodeficiency showed fewer deletions and N-nucleotide insertions.

The chain combines TRBV20-1 with TRBJ1-2, with D perhaps matching TRBD1 (6 bases). The sample taken for sequencing was peripheral blood mononuclear cells. The clonotype was recovered from a person aged 18 to 75 in good health. The CDR3 spells CSAISGAGAKNIYTF. The DNA read from the CDR3 is TGCAGTGCTATATCAGGGGCGGGAGCCAAAAACATC.